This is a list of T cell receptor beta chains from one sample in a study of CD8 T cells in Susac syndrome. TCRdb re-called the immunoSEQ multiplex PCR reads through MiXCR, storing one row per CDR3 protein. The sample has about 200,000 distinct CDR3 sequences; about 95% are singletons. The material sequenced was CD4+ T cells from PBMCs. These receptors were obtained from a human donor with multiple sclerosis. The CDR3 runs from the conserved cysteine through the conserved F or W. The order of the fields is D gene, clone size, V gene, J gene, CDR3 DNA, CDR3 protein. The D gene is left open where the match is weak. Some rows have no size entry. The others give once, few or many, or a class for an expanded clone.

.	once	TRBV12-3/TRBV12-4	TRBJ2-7	TGTGCCAGCAGTTTCGCTGTCTCCTACGAGCAGTACTTC	CASSFAVSYEQYF
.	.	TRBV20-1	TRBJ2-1	TGCAGTGCTAGAACCCTCCTGACAGCCAGATCCTACAATGAGCAGTTCTTC	CSARTLLTARSYNEQFF
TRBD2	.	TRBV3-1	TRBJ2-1	TGTGCCAGCAGCCTAAGGGGTAGCGGGGGGGCCTATGAGCAGTTCTTC	CASSLRGSGGAYEQFF
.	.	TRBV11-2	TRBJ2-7	TGTGCCAGCAAACGGGCGGCATCAGCCGAGCAGTACTTC	CASKRAASAEQYF
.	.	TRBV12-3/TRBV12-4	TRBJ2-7	TGTGCCAGCAGTTTGACTCCCCCTCAAGAGCAGTACTTC	CASSLTPPQEQYF
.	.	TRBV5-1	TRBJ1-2	TGCGCCAGCAGCTCGACCCCTAGAGACCACTATGGCTACACCTTC	CASSSTPRDHYGYTF
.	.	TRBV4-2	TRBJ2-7	TGTGCCAGCAGGCTCAACGGGGACGAGCAGTACTTC	CASRLNGDEQYF
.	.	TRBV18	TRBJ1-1	TGTGCCAGCTCACCAAACCAGGAGTACTTGAACACTGAAGCTTTCTTT	CASSPNQEYLNTEAFF
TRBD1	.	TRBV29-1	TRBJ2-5	TGCAGCTCTACCAGGACAGGGAAAGAGACCCAGTACTTC	CSSTRTGKETQYF
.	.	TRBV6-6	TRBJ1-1	TGTGCCAGTACTGTAACAGCCCCCACGGGGGCTTTCTTT	CASTVTAPTGAFF
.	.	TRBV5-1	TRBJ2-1	TGCGCCAGCAGCTTGGACGGGGCCTCGAGCTCCTACAATGAGCAGTTCTTC	CASSLDGASSSYNEQFF
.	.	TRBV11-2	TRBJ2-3	TGTGCCAGCTCACGCGTGGGTCCAGATACGCAGTATTTT	CASSRVGPDTQYF
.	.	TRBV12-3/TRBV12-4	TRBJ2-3	TGTGCCAGCAGTTTACGAGGGGTTAGCACAGATACGCAGTATTTT	CASSLRGVSTDTQYF
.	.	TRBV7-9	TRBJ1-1	TGTGCCAGCAGTCACGGGGGCAACACTGAAGCTTTCTTT	CASSHGGNTEAFF
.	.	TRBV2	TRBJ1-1	TGTGCCAGCAGTGGATCAGGGCGAATCGAAACTTTCTTT	CASSGSGRIETFF
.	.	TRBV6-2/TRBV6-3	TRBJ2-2	TGTGCCAGCAGTTTTACGAACGGGGAGCTGTTTTTT	CASSFTNGELFF
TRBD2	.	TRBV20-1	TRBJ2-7	TGCAGTGCTCCCCGGACTAGCGGTACCTACGAGCAGTACTTC	CSAPRTSGTYEQYF
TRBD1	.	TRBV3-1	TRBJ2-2	TGTGCCAGCAGCCCATGGGACAGGGACACCGGGGAGCTGTTTTTT	CASSPWDRDTGELFF
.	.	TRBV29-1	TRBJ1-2	TGCAGCGTCCCCTCCCCTCGGAGCTATGGCTACACCTTC	CSVPSPRSYGYTF
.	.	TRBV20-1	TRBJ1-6	TGCAGTGCTAGGGCCGGGACGATTAATTCACCCCTCCACTTT	CSARAGTINSPLHF
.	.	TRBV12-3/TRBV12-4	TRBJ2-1	TGTGCCAGCAGTTATAGCGTGGAGCAGTTCTTC	CASSYSVEQFF
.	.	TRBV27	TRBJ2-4	TGTGCCAGCAGGGACGACCTAGCCAAAAACATTCAGTACTTC	CASRDDLAKNIQYF
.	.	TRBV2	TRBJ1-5	TGTGCCAGCAGTGGGAGGGGATTTCAGCCCCAGCATTTT	CASSGRGFQPQHF
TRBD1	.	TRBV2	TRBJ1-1	TGTGCCAGCAGTGAAGAGCAGACAGGGGCTTTCTTT	CASSEEQTGAFF
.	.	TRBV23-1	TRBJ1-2	TGCGCCAGCAGGGGGGAACCAGGGCCCCATCTTTATGGCTACACCTTC	CASRGEPGPHLYGYTF
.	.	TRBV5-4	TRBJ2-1	TGTGCCAGCAGCTTGGTACTAGCCTCTTCTGAGCAGTTCTTC	CASSLVLASSEQFF
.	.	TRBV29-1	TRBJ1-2	TGCAGCGTTGATTTGAGACCAGCTAACTATGGCTACACCTTC	CSVDLRPANYGYTF
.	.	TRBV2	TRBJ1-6	TGTGCCAGCAGTGTACAGGGCAATGGTAATTCACCCCTCCACTTT	CASSVQGNGNSPLHF
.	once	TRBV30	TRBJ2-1	TGTGCCTGGAGTGCACTTCCGAGCGGGAATGAGCAGTTCTTC	CAWSALPSGNEQFF
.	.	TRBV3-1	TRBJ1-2	TGTGCCAGCAGCCCCCGACGTGGTGGCTATGGCTACACCTTC	CASSPRRGGYGYTF
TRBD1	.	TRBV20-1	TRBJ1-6	TGCAGTGCTCGCCACAGGGGAGAATCACCCCTCCACTTT	CSARHRGESPLHF
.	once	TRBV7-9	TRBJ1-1	TGTGCCAGCAGCTTAGATCTCTCAGAAGATAGGGCTTTCTTT	CASSLDLSEDRAFF
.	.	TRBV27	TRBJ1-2	TGTGCCAGCAGTATATCAGGGTCTGGCTACACCTTC	CASSISGSGYTF
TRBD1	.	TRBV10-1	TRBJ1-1	TGCGCCAGCAGCCTGACAGGGGGGCCAGCTTTCTTT	CASSLTGGPAFF
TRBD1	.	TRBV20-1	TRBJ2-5	TGCAGTGCTAGTACCGGGGACAGGTTCCCAGAGACCCAGTACTTC	CSASTGDRFPETQYF
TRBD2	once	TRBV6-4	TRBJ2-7	TGTGCCAGCACCGGACTAGCGGGGCCTTACGAGCAGTACTTC	CASTGLAGPYEQYF
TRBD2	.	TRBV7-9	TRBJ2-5	TGTGCCAGCAGAGGCCTAGCGGGGGGCCGGGAGACCCAGTACTTC	CASRGLAGGRETQYF
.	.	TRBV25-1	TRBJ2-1	TGTGCCAGCAGCGTTGCGGGGTTTGAGCAGTTCTTC	CASSVAGFEQFF
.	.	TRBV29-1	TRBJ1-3	TGCAGCGTTGATGAAGGAACAGCAGGAAACACCATATATTTT	CSVDEGTAGNTIYF
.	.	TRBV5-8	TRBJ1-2	TGTGCCAGCAGCTTGCACCAGGGGCCCTATGGCTACACCTTC	CASSLHQGPYGYTF
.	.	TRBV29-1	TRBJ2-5	TGCAGCGTCGGCCATGGAGGAGTGGGAGAGACCCAGTACTTC	CSVGHGGVGETQYF
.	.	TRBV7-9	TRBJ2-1	TGTGCCAGCAGCCGCTCGGCAGGGGTCGAACAGCAGTTCTTC	CASSRSAGVEQQFF
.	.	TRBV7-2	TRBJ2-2	TGTGCCAGCAGCCCGACTAGTCTGAACACCGGGGAGCTGTTTTTT	CASSPTSLNTGELFF
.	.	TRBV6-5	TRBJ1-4	TGTGCCAGCAGTGGGACAACTAATGAAAAACTGTTTTTT	CASSGTTNEKLFF
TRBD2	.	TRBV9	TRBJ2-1	TGTGCCAGCAGCGACCGGACTAGCGGGAGCTCCTACAATGAGCAGTTCTTC	CASSDRTSGSSYNEQFF
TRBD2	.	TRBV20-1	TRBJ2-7	TGCAGTGCCTCCATCGGGACTAGCGGGAGCAGGCAGTACTTC	CSASIGTSGSRQYF
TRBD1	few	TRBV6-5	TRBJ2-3	TGTGCCAGCAGTTACCGACAGGGAACAGATACGCAGTATTTT	CASSYRQGTDTQYF
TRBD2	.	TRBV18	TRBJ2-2	TGTGCCAGTCGTCACCGAACTAGCGGGACCGGGGAGCTGTTTTTT	CASRHRTSGTGELFF
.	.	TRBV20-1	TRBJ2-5	TGCAGTGCTAAAGGACTTCCAGAGACCCAGTACTTC	CSAKGLPETQYF
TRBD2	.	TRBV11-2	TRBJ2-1	TGTGCCAGCAGCCGTCAGCGGGGGGTCTTGAGTGAGCAGTTCTTC	CASSRQRGVLSEQFF
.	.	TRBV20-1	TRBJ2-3	TGCAGTGCTGACGTCCCTAGCACAGATACGCAGTATTTT	CSADVPSTDTQYF
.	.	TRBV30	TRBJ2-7	TGTGCCTGCCCTAGGGTGGGGGGCTCCTACGAGCAGTACTTC	CACPRVGGSYEQYF
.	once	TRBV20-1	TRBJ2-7	TGCAGTGCTCGCCCCCGCCGGGGCAACTCAGGCAACGAGCAGTACTTC	CSARPRRGNSGNEQYF